This T cell receptor beta chain originates from a study of cytomegalovirus exposure and HLA in healthy donors. Broader study findings: Within an earlier analysis, most TCR beta V segments proved productive either about 87% or about 30% of the time. Most TCR sequences were seen very rarely across donors, but some public TCRs occurred in many.

Trimming stripped 5 bases from V and 6 bases from J, with 13 bases between. The CDR3 sequence is 13 residues long. The germline CDR1 and CDR2 sequences are MNHEY and SVGAGI. Use of 60 Vbeta and 13 Jbeta primers characterized the PCR. Measured with immunoSEQ multiplex PCR; TCRdb has only the in-frame clones, and not every one. The data contain roughly 140,000 clones, roughly 80% of them singletons. Points on this clone: Antigen: not known.

This sequence was found in a female donor in good health and CMV-seronegative. This sequence joins TRBV6-5 and TRBJ1-2; no firm D call. Sequencing was done on a sample of PBMCs. The CDR3, as DNA: TGTGCCAGCAGTCGCGACGGGATAGATGGCTACACCTTC. It specifies CASSRDGIDGYTF.